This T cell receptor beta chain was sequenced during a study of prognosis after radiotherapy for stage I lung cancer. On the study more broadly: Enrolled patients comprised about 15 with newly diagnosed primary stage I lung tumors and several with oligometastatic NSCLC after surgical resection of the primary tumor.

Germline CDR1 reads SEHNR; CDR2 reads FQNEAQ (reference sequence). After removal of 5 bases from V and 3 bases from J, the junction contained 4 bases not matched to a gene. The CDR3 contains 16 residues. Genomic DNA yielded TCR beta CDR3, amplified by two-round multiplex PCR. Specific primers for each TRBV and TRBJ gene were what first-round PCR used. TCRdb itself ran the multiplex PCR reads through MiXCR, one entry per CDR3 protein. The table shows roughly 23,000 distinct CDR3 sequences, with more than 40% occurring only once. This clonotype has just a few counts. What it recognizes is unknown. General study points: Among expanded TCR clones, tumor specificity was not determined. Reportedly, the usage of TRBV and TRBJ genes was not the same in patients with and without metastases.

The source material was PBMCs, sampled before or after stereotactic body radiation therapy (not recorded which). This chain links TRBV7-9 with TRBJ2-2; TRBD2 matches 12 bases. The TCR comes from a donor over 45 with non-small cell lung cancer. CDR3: CASSIGTSGHTGELFF. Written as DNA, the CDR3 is TGTGCCAGCAGCATTGGGACTAGCGGGCACACCGGGGAGCTGTTTTTT.